The 23 T cell receptor beta chains reported below all come from one sample, sequenced in a study of CD8+CD57+ T cells in acquired aplastic anemia. Previously, flow cytometry had revealed CD8+CD57+ cell expansion in the patients chosen for sequencing. Using genomic DNA as the template, TCR beta VDJ and CDR3 profiling was carried out. One entry per CDR3 protein results from TCRdb running MiXCR on the reads. The sample holds 310,000 or so distinct CDR3 sequences, under 65% seen once. Sequenced sample: sorted CD4+, CD8+, or CD8+CD57+ T cells (not recorded which) from PBMCs. These receptor sequences come from a human donor with aplastic anemia.

This clonotype was counted many times. The rearrangement uses TRBV19 and TRBJ1-3; perhaps TRBD1 as D (6 bases). CDR1 LNHDA and CDR2 SQIVND come from the germline V gene (reference sequence). V was pared by 4 bases and J by 2 bases, with 15 bases between. The CDR3 sequence is 16 residues long. The CDR3 bases are TGTGCCAGTAGTAGCCAGACCGGGACAACTGGAAACACCATATATTTT. Translating it yields CASSSQTGTTGNTIYF.

The chain joins TRBV7-2 to TRBJ1-4; TRBD1 might be the D (6 bases). Trimming took 6 bases from V and 7 from J, leaving 15 bases between them. The CDR3 extends over 14 amino acids. Germline V gives CDR1 SGHTA, CDR2 FQGNSA. The CDR3 protein is CASRHPGGGEKLFF. The CDR3 nucleotides read TGTGCCAGCAGGCACCCCGGGGGCGGTGAAAAACTGTTTTTT.

Points on this clonotype: The conserved phenylalanine or tryptophan is not found at the CDR3 terminus, so this likely reflects a read error. This chain uses TRBV11-3 with TRBJ2-7; TRBD1 matches at 8 bases. Trimming at V came to 5 bases and at J to 3 bases, leaving 9 bases not matched to a gene. The V gene's germline CDR1 is SGHNT and CDR2 YENEEA. The CDR3 has 15 amino acids. CDR3 sequence reads: CASSGRDRPIYEQYS. The CDR3 bases are TGTGCCAGCAGCGGCCGGGACAGGCCCATCTACGAGCAGTACTCC.

The CDR3 region has the DNA TGTGCCAGCAGTGAAGCAGAGGGTACATCCGAGCAGTACTTC. Its translation is CASSEAEGTSEQYF. The chain has TRBV2 and TRBJ2-7, with a weak D call TRBD2 (5 bases). The germline V gene encodes CDR1 SNHLY and CDR2 FYNNEI. CDR3 length equals 14 residues. Trimming took off 0 bases at V and 6 bases at J, with 12 bases between the two ends.

Many counts were recorded for this clonotype. The V call is TRBV20-1, the J call TRBJ2-3, with 10 bases fitting TRBD2. J lost 2 bases, V lost 2 bases, and 4 bases had no gene match. Looked up from germline, CDR1 is DFQATT and CDR2 is SNEGSKA (reference sequence). CDR3 size: 15 residues. The CDR3 sequence: CSARLAGDPTDTQYF. Written as DNA, the CDR3 is TGCAGTGCTAGACTAGCGGGGGATCCCACAGATACGCAGTATTTT.

V and J are TRBV15 and TRBJ2-5; 14 nucleotides match TRBD2. Germline V gene data show CDR1 as LNHNV and CDR2 as YYDKDF (reference sequence). The J segment lost 5 bases and the V segment lost 10 bases, leaving 15 bases of the junction unmatched. The CDR3 extends over 17 amino acids. CDR3 protein: CASGGTSGSIVRETQYF. Written as DNA, the CDR3 is TGTGCCAGCGGCGGGACTAGCGGGAGTATCGTAAGGGAGACCCAGTACTTC.

V is TRBV5-1 and J is TRBJ1-1; D remains ambiguous. The germline V and J ends were trimmed by 1 base and 1 base, with 8 bases remaining between them. This CDR3 contains 14 residues. Per the germline V gene, CDR1 is SGHRS and CDR2 is YFSETQ. CDR3 sequence reads: CASSLTDPNTEAFF. The CDR3 DNA follows: TGCGCCAGCAGCTTGACCGATCCGAACACTGAAGCTTTCTTT.

This clonotype showed up just a few times. The CDR3 nucleotides are TGTGCCAGCAACCACCTGAAGGGTTATGGCTACACCTTC. Amino acid sequence: CASNHLKGYGYTF. The chain recombines TRBV2 with TRBJ1-2; D is unclear. V lost 7 bases to trimming and J lost 5 bases, with 14 bases between them. This CDR3 contains 13 residues. Per germline, CDR1 SNHLY and CDR2 FYNNEI.

V gene TRBV20-1 combines with J gene TRBJ1-5; TRBD1 matches at 7 bases. V lost 3 bases, J lost 8 bases, and 16 bases stayed unmatched. Germline V gives CDR1 DFQATT, CDR2 SNEGSKA (reference sequence). The CDR3 consists of 16 residues. The CDR3 is CSASDRAVGVNEPQHF. The CDR3 DNA is TGCAGTGCTAGCGACAGGGCGGTAGGAGTAAATGAGCCCCAGCATTTT.

V gene TRBV20-1 combines with J gene TRBJ2-7; D is perhaps TRBD1 or TRBD2 (5 bases each). Per germline, CDR1 DFQATT and CDR2 SNEGSKA (reference sequence). The CDR3 is 15 residues long. V was cut by 0 bases and J by 0 bases, with 12 bases left in between. The CDR3 region is CSARDRGEPSYEQYF. DNA of the CDR3: TGCAGTGCTAGAGATCGAGGGGAACCCTCCTACGAGCAGTACTTC.

The CDR3 loop reads CARGRGTEAFF. CDR3 in DNA: TGTGCACGGGGGAGAGGCACTGAAGCTTTCTTT. The chain combines TRBV24-1 with TRBJ1-1, with D maybe TRBD1 (5 bases). The germline CDR1 and CDR2 sequences are KGHDR and SFDVKD. The CDR3 is made up of 11 amino acids.

For this clonotype: One end of the junction varies from germline; a read error may be responsible. The rearrangement joins TRBV7-2 to TRBJ1-6; D is undetermined. The CDR3 sequence is 13 residues long. From germline, CDR1 is SGHTA and CDR2 FQGNSA. The CDR3 is CASSQVINSPLHF. The CDR3 nucleotides are TGCGCCAGCAGCCAGGTGATCAATTCACCCCTCCACTTT.

This clonotype is a singleton in its sample. The rearrangement joins TRBV7-2 to TRBJ1-4; D call uncertain. This CDR3 contains 14 residues. The ends were cut back, 4 bases at V and 10 bases at J, with 16 bases in the middle. CDR1 is SGHTA, CDR2 FQGNSA, per germline. The CDR3 DNA sequence: TGTGCCAGCAGCTCAATGGACGGGTTGGGAAAACTGTTTTTT. The encoded protein is CASSSMDGLGKLFF. Drawing the rest from reference TRBV7-2 and TRBJ1-4, the complete variable domain is GAGVSQSPSNKVTEKGKDVELRCDPISGHTALYWYRQSLGQGLEFLIYFQGNSAPDKSGLPSDRFSAERTGGSVSTLTIQRTQQEDSAVYLCASSSMDGLGKLFFGSGTQLSVL.

The rearrangement joins TRBV9 to TRBJ2-3, with D tentatively TRBD1 (5 bases). CDR3 length: 15 residues. V was pared by 2 bases and J by 0 bases, with 10 bases between. Looked up from germline, CDR1 is SGDLS and CDR2 is YYNGEE. The CDR3 bases are TGTGCCAGCAGCGTCCAAGGGGCCAGCACAGATACGCAGTATTTT. It codes for CASSVQGASTDTQYF.

This clonotype occurred many times. The chain joins TRBV6-4 to TRBJ2-7; 9 nucleotides agree with TRBD2. V dropped 0 bases and J dropped 2; count of bases not matched to a gene: 8. CDR1 and CDR2 from the germline V gene are MRHNA and SNTAGT. The CDR3 contains 17 residues. The CDR3 DNA reads TGTGCCAGCAGTGACTCGATCTCGGAGCGGGGGGCCTACGAGCAGTACTTC. Amino acid sequence: CASSDSISERGAYEQYF.

A note on this clonotype: Compared with germline, one end of the junction differs, possibly owing to a read error. The V and J genes are TRBV19 and TRBJ1-5; D is ambiguous. The CDR3 is made up of 14 amino acids. Germline loops: CDR1 LNHDA, CDR2 SQIVND (reference sequence). The CDR3 protein is CASSMPYSNQHQHF. The CDR3 nucleotides read TGTGCCAGTAGTATGCCGTATAGCAATCAGCACCAGCATTTT.

The chain has TRBV5-6 and TRBJ2-3, with a weak D call TRBD2 (6 bases). CDR1 is SGHDT and CDR2 is YYEEEE in the germline V gene. The CDR3 extends over 15 amino acids. V was cut by 4 bases and J by 0 bases, with 12 bases left in between. The CDR3 DNA follows: TGTGCCAGCAGCAACACGCGGGGAAGCACAGATACGCAGTATTTT. Protein sequence: CASSNTRGSTDTQYF.

This clonotype has a count of ten or more. V is TRBV7-3 and J is TRBJ2-3; D may match TRBD1 or TRBD2 (5 bases each). Germline V gene data show CDR1 as SGHTA and CDR2 as FQGTGA. CDR3 length: 12 amino acids. Trimming left V 5 bases short and J 8 bases short, with 11 bases between. The CDR3 coding sequence is TGTGCCAGCAGCACGGGGACCGGTACGCAGTATTTT. Encoded protein: CASSTGTGTQYF.

The chain uses TRBV20-1 and TRBJ2-7; 10 nucleotides line up with TRBD1. V was pared by 4 bases and J by 5 bases, with 11 bases of the junction left unmatched. The CDR3 is 15 amino acids. Germline V gene data show CDR1 as DFQATT and CDR2 as SNEGSKA (reference sequence). This CDR3 reads CSATGDRGVWDEQYF. The CDR3 DNA follows: TGCAGTGCTACCGGGGACAGGGGAGTTTGGGACGAGCAGTACTTC.

The chain is built from TRBV9 and TRBJ1-3, with D unclear. This CDR3 comprises 15 residues. V was trimmed by 0 bases and J by 4 bases, leaving 11 bases between them. In germline, CDR1 is SGDLS, CDR2 YYNGEE. In nucleotides, the CDR3 is TGTGCCAGCAGCGTAGAGTCCGGGCTAGGAAACACCATATATTTT. This codes for CASSVESGLGNTIYF.

The chain uses TRBV20-1 and TRBJ1-4; TRBD1 is a possible D gene (5 bases). Trimming removed 0 bases from V and 11 bases from J, with 34 bases in between. The CDR3 covers 20 residues. The V gene's germline CDR1 is DFQATT and CDR2 SNEGSKA (reference sequence). CDR3 DNA: TGCAGTGCTAGAGATCCCCCCGTTAGCGGGACGCGGGGAGTTGGGGGGAAACTGTTTTTT. It codes for CSARDPPVSGTRGVGGKLFF.

The chain recombines TRBV14 with TRBJ2-5; no firm D call. The length of the CDR3 is 15 residues. Germline loops: CDR1 SGHDN, CDR2 FVKESK. Trimming pared 3 bases from V and 5 bases from J, leaving 16 bases between. CDR3 DNA sequence: TGTGCCAGCAGCCACGGTTGGCAGGATGCGGAGACCCAGTACTTC. It codes for CASSHGWQDAETQYF.

The chain combines TRBV20-1 with TRBJ1-1; D gene uncertain. The CDR3 is 17 residues long. Trimming cost V 3 bases and J 0 bases, with 20 bases left between them. Germline V gene lookup returns CDR1 DFQATT and CDR2 SNEGSKA (reference sequence). The CDR3 is CSARDHFRARMNTEAFF. CDR3 DNA: TGCAGTGCTAGGGACCATTTTCGGGCAAGGATGAACACTGAAGCTTTCTTT.